The rows below give T cell receptor beta chains drawn from one sample of a study of cytomegalovirus exposure and HLA in healthy donors. Here immunoSEQ multiplex PCR was the method, and the copy in TCRdb shows in-frame clones only, minus some. In the table there are approximately 110,000 clones, more than 65% of which are singletons. Sequenced sample: PBMCs. These receptor sequences come from a woman aged 30 to 39 in good health and CMV-seronegative. CDR3s include the opening cysteine and the closing phenylalanine or tryptophan. The order of the fields is V gene, clone size, D gene, J gene, CDR3 protein, CDR3 DNA. D genes are given only for firm matches. Where a row states a size, it is once, few, many or the class of an expanded clone; other rows omit it.

V: TRBV2
size: .
D: .
J: TRBJ1-1
CDR3: CASSQTSPGAFF
DNA: TGTGCCAGCAGTCAGACTAGCCCGGGGGCTTTCTTT

V: TRBV5-4
size: .
D: .
J: TRBJ1-2
CDR3: CASSEDLRGGRGYTF
DNA: TGTGCCAGCAGCGAGGACCTAAGGGGGGGACGTGGCTACACCTTC

V: TRBV15
size: .
D: TRBD1
J: TRBJ1-2
CDR3: CATSRDYTGVVDYGYTF
DNA: TGTGCCACCAGCAGAGACTATACAGGGGTGGTGGACTATGGCTACACCTTC

V: TRBV6-1
size: few
D: .
J: TRBJ2-1
CDR3: CASSEGSSSYNEQFF
DNA: TGTGCCAGCAGTGAAGGGTCGAGCTCCTACAATGAGCAGTTCTTC

V: TRBV6-5
size: few
D: .
J: TRBJ1-3
CDR3: CASSYSSSLIGDTIYF
DNA: TGTGCCAGCAGTTACAGTAGCAGCCTAATTGGAGACACCATATATTTT

V: TRBV27
size: .
D: .
J: TRBJ1-2
CDR3: CASSWGQGYGYTF
DNA: TGTGCCAGCAGTTGGGGCCAGGGCTATGGCTACACCTTC

V: TRBV9
size: .
D: .
J: TRBJ1-4
CDR3: CASKRLGQNEKLFF
DNA: TGTGCCAGCAAGCGCTTAGGACAGAATGAAAAACTGTTTTTT

V: TRBV2
size: few
D: TRBD2
J: TRBJ2-1
CDR3: CASSVAAGGPLNKFF
DNA: TGTGCCAGCAGTGTAGCAGCGGGAGGGCCCTTAAATAAGTTCTTC

V: TRBV7-6
size: once
D: .
J: TRBJ1-3
CDR3: CASSLARGGGNTIYF
DNA: TGTGCCAGCAGCTTAGCGCGAGGGGGTGGCAACACCATATATTTT

V: TRBV27
size: .
D: .
J: TRBJ1-1
CDR3: CASSPTFTGFDTEAFF
DNA: TGTGCCAGCAGTCCCACCTTCACAGGGTTCGATACTGAAGCTTTCTTT

V: TRBV29-1
size: few
D: TRBD1
J: TRBJ2-3
CDR3: CSVARGQGKDTQYF
DNA: TGCAGCGTTGCTAGGGGACAGGGAAAAGATACGCAGTATTTT

V: TRBV19
size: .
D: .
J: TRBJ2-1
CDR3: CASSPRSDRSSYNEQFF
DNA: TGTGCCAGTAGTCCCCGCTCCGACAGGAGCTCCTACAATGAGCAGTTCTTC

V: TRBV9
size: few
D: .
J: TRBJ1-1
CDR3: CASSVDLPGGNTEAFF
DNA: TGTGCCAGCAGCGTAGATCTCCCAGGAGGGAACACTGAAGCTTTCTTT

V: TRBV4-3
size: .
D: TRBD1
J: TRBJ1-1
CDR3: CASSRRQGSMNTEAFF
DNA: TGCGCCAGCAGCCGCCGACAGGGTTCAATGAACACTGAAGCTTTCTTT

V: TRBV7-8
size: .
D: .
J: TRBJ1-1
CDR3: CASSWTRDRTEAFF
DNA: TGTGCCAGCAGCTGGACCAGGGATCGGACTGAAGCTTTCTTT

V: TRBV7-9
size: .
D: .
J: TRBJ2-2
CDR3: CASRPRTSFVGELFF
DNA: TGTGCCAGCCGACCACGAACTAGCTTTGTCGGGGAGCTGTTTTTT

V: TRBV29-1
size: few
D: .
J: TRBJ1-2
CDR3: CSVEARADYGYTF
DNA: TGCAGCGTTGAAGCCAGGGCGGACTATGGCTACACCTTC

V: TRBV27
size: few
D: TRBD1
J: TRBJ1-3
CDR3: CASSPVRTGLDLSGNTIYF
DNA: TGTGCCAGCAGTCCCGTAAGGACAGGACTCGACCTTTCTGGAAACACCATATATTTT

V: TRBV7-2
size: .
D: .
J: TRBJ2-7
CDR3: CASSLVADSYEQYF
DNA: TGTGCCAGCAGCTTAGTAGCGGACTCCTACGAGCAGTACTTC

V: TRBV5-1
size: .
D: .
J: TRBJ2-1
CDR3: CASSSNNEQFF
DNA: TGCGCCAGCAGCTCCAACAATGAGCAGTTCTTC

V: TRBV13
size: once
D: .
J: TRBJ2-3
CDR3: CASSLAVDSFTDTQYF
DNA: TGTGCCAGCAGCTTAGCGGTCGACAGTTTCACAGATACGCAGTATTTT

V: TRBV7-2
size: .
D: TRBD2
J: TRBJ2-7
CDR3: CASSLRSGGLDYEQYF
DNA: TGTGCCAGCAGCTTACGTAGCGGGGGGCTGGACTACGAGCAGTACTTC

V: TRBV6-6
size: .
D: .
J: TRBJ1-5
CDR3: CASSSGGPSSNQPQHF
DNA: TGTGCCAGCAGTTCCGGGGGGCCCTCGAGCAATCAGCCCCAGCATTTT

V: TRBV6-5
size: once
D: .
J: TRBJ1-1
CDR3: CASGPTGKVGTEAFF
DNA: TGTGCCAGCGGCCCCACAGGTAAGGTTGGCACTGAAGCTTTCTTT

V: TRBV5-1
size: .
D: TRBD1
J: TRBJ2-7
CDR3: CASSPLAGTGSYEQYF
DNA: TGCGCCAGCAGCCCCCTGGCAGGGACAGGATCTTACGAGCAGTACTTC

V: TRBV4-1
size: few
D: TRBD2
J: TRBJ2-1
CDR3: CASSQEKLAGDNEQFF
DNA: TGCGCCAGCAGCCAAGAGAAACTAGCGGGAGACAATGAGCAGTTCTTC

V: TRBV19
size: .
D: .
J: TRBJ1-1
CDR3: CASIRRGDATEAFF
DNA: TGTGCCAGTATCAGGCGGGGGGACGCGACTGAAGCTTTCTTT

V: TRBV19
size: .
D: .
J: TRBJ2-1
CDR3: CASSMIGGQFSYNEQFF
DNA: TGTGCCAGTAGTATGATCGGGGGGCAATTCTCCTACAATGAGCAGTTCTTC

V: TRBV5-1
size: .
D: TRBD1
J: TRBJ2-7
CDR3: CASSLGPTGRDEQYF
DNA: TGCGCCAGCAGCTTGGGGCCGACAGGGCGGGACGAGCAGTACTTC

V: TRBV15
size: few
D: .
J: TRBJ1-4
CDR3: CATSRDGGKNNEKLFF
DNA: TGTGCCACCAGCAGAGATGGAGGCAAAAATAATGAAAAACTGTTTTTT

V: TRBV5-1
size: .
D: .
J: TRBJ2-1
CDR3: CASSLASTGQGFF
DNA: TGCGCCAGCAGCTTGGCCTCGACGGGTCAGGGGTTCTTC

V: TRBV19
size: .
D: .
J: TRBJ1-1
CDR3: CASSFSAQMNTEAFF
DNA: TGTGCCAGTAGTTTTTCCGCTCAGATGAACACTGAAGCTTTCTTT

V: TRBV7-2
size: .
D: .
J: TRBJ1-1
CDR3: CASSLDRVANTEAFF
DNA: TGTGCCAGCAGCTTAGACAGGGTGGCGAACACTGAAGCTTTCTTT

V: TRBV5-8
size: .
D: TRBD1
J: TRBJ1-4
CDR3: CASSGGQPLREKLFF
DNA: TGTGCCAGCAGCGGGGGACAGCCGCTACGGGAAAAACTGTTTTTT

V: TRBV4-2
size: .
D: TRBD1
J: TRBJ2-7
CDR3: CASSATFGQGDYEQYF
DNA: TGTGCCAGCAGCGCGACCTTCGGCCAGGGGGATTACGAGCAGTACTTC

V: TRBV5-1
size: few
D: TRBD2
J: TRBJ2-7
CDR3: CASSLGGGTSGYEQYF
DNA: TGCGCCAGCAGCTTGGGTGGGGGAACTAGCGGCTACGAGCAGTACTTC

V: TRBV27
size: .
D: TRBD1
J: TRBJ2-2
CDR3: CASSRDPGQGMELFF
DNA: TGTGCCAGCAGTCGAGATCCGGGACAGGGGATGGAGCTGTTTTTT

V: TRBV5-5
size: .
D: TRBD1
J: TRBJ2-7
CDR3: CASSFGTAVGYEQYF
DNA: TGTGCCAGCAGCTTCGGGACAGCCGTAGGGTACGAGCAGTACTTC

V: TRBV5-1
size: few
D: TRBD2
J: TRBJ2-2
CDR3: CASSFTGAGSGELFF
DNA: TGCGCCAGCAGCTTCACGGGAGCGGGGTCCGGGGAGCTGTTTTTT

V: TRBV19
size: .
D: TRBD1
J: TRBJ1-1
CDR3: CASRRGLNTEAFF
DNA: TGTGCCAGTAGGAGGGGGCTCAACACTGAAGCTTTCTTT

V: TRBV12-5
size: .
D: TRBD1
J: TRBJ1-4
CDR3: CASGSPTGRSEKLFF
DNA: TGTGCTAGTGGTTCGCCGACAGGGAGAAGCGAAAAACTGTTTTTT

V: TRBV11-3
size: .
D: TRBD1
J: TRBJ1-2
CDR3: CASSAEAGQGGGYTF
DNA: TGTGCCAGCAGCGCTGAGGCGGGACAGGGCGGTGGCTACACCTTC

V: TRBV9
size: .
D: .
J: TRBJ1-1
CDR3: CASSAWGSQNTEAFF
DNA: TGTGCCAGCAGCGCCTGGGGCTCTCAGAACACTGAAGCTTTCTTT

V: TRBV18
size: .
D: TRBD2
J: TRBJ2-2
CDR3: CASSPYSGRDTGELFF
DNA: TGTGCCAGCTCACCATATAGCGGGAGAGACACCGGGGAGCTGTTTTTT

V: TRBV7-3
size: few
D: TRBD1
J: TRBJ1-1
CDR3: CASSSQGDTEAFF
DNA: TGTGCCAGCAGCTCACAGGGGGATACTGAAGCTTTCTTT

V: TRBV9
size: .
D: .
J: TRBJ1-1
CDR3: CASSSRLGHNTEAFF
DNA: TGTGCCAGCAGCTCCCGTCTGGGACATAACACTGAAGCTTTCTTT

V: TRBV19
size: .
D: .
J: TRBJ1-2
CDR3: CASTPNRPIYYGYTF
DNA: TGTGCCAGCACCCCCAACAGGCCTATCTACTATGGCTACACCTTC